This T cell receptor (beta chain) was recovered during a study of T cells after yellow fever vaccination. Germline lookup yields CDR1 LGHDT and CDR2 YNNKEL (reference sequence). V gave up 0 bases and J gave up 5 bases; unmatched junction bases: 6. CDR3 length: 15 amino acids. TCRdb passed the 5' RACE reads through MiXCR, listing each CDR3 protein once. The sample lists 400,000 or so distinct CDR3 sequences; about 17% were seen once. The sequence came from a man aged 18 to 30 who received the YFV17D yellow fever vaccine. The source material was PBMCs, sampled before the yellow fever booster vaccination. The chain combines TRBV3-1 with TRBJ2-5; 7 nucleotides match TRBD2. CDR3 region: CASSQEAGPWETQYF. CDR3 in DNA: TGTGCCAGCAGCCAAGAAGCGGGGCCGTGGGAGACCCAGTACTTC.